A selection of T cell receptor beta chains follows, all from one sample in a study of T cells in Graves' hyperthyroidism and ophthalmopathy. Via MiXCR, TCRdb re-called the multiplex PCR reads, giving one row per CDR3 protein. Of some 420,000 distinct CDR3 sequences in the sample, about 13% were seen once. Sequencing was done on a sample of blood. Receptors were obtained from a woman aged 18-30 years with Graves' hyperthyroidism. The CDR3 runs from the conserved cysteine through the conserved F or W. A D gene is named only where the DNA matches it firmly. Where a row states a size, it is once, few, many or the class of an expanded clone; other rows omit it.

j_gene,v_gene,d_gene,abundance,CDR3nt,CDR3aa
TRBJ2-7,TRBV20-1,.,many,TGCAGTGCTAGGGGAGCGAACTCCTACGAGCAGTACTTC,CSARGANSYEQYF
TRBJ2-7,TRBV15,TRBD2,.,TGTGCCACCAGCAGAGGCGGGACTAGCTCCTACGAGCAGTACTTC,CATSRGGTSSYEQYF
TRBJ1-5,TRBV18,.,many,TGTGCCAGCTCACCAGGGGGCCATGGTAATCAGCCCCAGCATTTT,CASSPGGHGNQPQHF
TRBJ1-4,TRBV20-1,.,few,TGCAGTGCCACCTCTGCAACTAATGAAAAACTGTTTTTT,CSATSATNEKLFF
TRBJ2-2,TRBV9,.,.,TGTGCCAGCAGCGTAGAGGCCTATAACACCGGGGAGCTGTTTTTT,CASSVEAYNTGELFF
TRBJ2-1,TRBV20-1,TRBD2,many,TGCAGTGCTAGAGAACTAGCGGGAGTCAGTGAGCAGTTCTTC,CSARELAGVSEQFF
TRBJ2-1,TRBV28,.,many,TGTGCCAGCAGTTTAAGAGACACTTTCTACAATGAGCAGTTCTTC,CASSLRDTFYNEQFF
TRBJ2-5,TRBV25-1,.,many,TGTGCCAGCAGTCTCGATTGGGACGGGACGGGGGAGACCCAGTACTTC,CASSLDWDGTGETQYF
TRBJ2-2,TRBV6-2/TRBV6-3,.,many,TGTGCCAGCAGTGACAGAGACACTAACACCGGGGAGCTGTTTTTT,CASSDRDTNTGELFF
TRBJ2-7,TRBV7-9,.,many,TGTGCCAGCAGCTTAGGGGCCTACGAGCAGTACTTC,CASSLGAYEQYF
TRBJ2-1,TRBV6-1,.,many,TGTGCCACCTCCCGTTCCTACAATGAGCAGTTCTTC,CATSRSYNEQFF
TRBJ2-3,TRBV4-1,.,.,TGCGCCAGCAGCCAAGGCTTGTCGGGGCGTAAAGGGACGAATACGCAGTATTTT,CASSQGLSGRKGTNTQYF
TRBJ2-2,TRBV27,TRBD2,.,TGTGCCAGCAGTTTGGTAGCGGGAGGGACCGGGGAGCTGTTTTTT,CASSLVAGGTGELFF
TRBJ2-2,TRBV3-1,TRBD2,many,TGTGCCAGCAGCCAACTAGCGGGAGCTGACACCGGGGAGCTGTTTTTT,CASSQLAGADTGELFF
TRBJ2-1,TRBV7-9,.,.,TGTGCCAGCAGCTTAGCAGTGGGAATAACGGTCAATGAGCAGTTCTTC,CASSLAVGITVNEQFF
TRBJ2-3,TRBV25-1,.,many,TGTGCCAGCAGTGAATACGTACAGGAATTCACAGATACGCAGTATTTT,CASSEYVQEFTDTQYF